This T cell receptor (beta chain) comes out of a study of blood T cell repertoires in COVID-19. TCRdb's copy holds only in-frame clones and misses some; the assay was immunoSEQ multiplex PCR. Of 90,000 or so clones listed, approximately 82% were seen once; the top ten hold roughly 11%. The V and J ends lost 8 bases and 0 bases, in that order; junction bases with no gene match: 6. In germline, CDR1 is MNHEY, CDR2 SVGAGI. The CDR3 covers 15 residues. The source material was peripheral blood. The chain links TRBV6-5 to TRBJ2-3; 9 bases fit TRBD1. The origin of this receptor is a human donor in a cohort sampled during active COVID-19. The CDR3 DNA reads TGTGCCAGCGCACAGGGGGCAAGTAGCACAGATACGCAGTATTTT. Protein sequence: CASAQGASSTDTQYF.